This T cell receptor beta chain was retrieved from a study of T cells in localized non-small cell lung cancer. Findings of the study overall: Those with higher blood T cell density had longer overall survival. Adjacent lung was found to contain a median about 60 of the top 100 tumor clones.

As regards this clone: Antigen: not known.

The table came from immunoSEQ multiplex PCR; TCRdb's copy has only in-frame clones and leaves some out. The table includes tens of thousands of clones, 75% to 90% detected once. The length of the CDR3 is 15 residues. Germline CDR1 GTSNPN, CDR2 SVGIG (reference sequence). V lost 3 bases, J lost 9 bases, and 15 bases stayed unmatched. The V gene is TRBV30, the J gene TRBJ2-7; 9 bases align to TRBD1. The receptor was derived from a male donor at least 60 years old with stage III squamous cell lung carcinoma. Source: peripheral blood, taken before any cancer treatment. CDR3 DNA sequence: TGTGCCTGGAGCCCCCGGGACAGGGTTATTACGGGGCAGTACTTC. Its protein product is CAWSPRDRVITGQYF.